The 7 T cell receptor beta chains below all came from one sample that was sequenced in a study of T-cell memory formation after mild COVID-19. TCRdb re-derived calls from the 5' RACE reads in MiXCR, one entry per CDR3 protein. This table has approximately 560,000 distinct CDR3 sequences, 17% appearing once. Sequencing input: PBMCs or a T cell subset sorted from them (not recorded which). These receptors originate from an adult woman who had mild COVID-19 (a few samples of this study predate the infection). Cell type and time point are not known.

V usage is TRBV18 and J usage is TRBJ1-1; tentatively, D is TRBD1 (5 bases). The CDR3 length is 13 residues. CDR1 KGHSH and CDR2 LQKENI come from the germline V gene. V shed 2 bases and J shed 3 bases, with 7 bases lying between them. In nucleotides, the CDR3 is TGTGCCAGCTCACCATCGACAGACACTGAAGCTTTCTTT. Translating gives CASSPSTDTEAFF. The full variable domain, with the rest looked up from reference TRBV18 and TRBJ1-1, is NAGVMQNPRHLVRRRGQEARLRCSPMKGHSHVYWYRQLPEEGLKFMVYLQKENIIDESGMPKERFSAEFPKEGPSILRIQQVVRGDSAAYFCASSPSTDTEAFFGQGTRLTVV.

This clonotype is a singleton in its sample. The V and J genes are TRBV3-1 and TRBJ2-5; tentative D call: TRBD1 (5 bases). CDR1 LGHDT and CDR2 YNNKEL come from the germline V gene (reference sequence). V was shortened by 4 bases and J by 0 bases, with 18 bases between the two germline ends. CDR3 size: 17 residues. The CDR3, as DNA: TGTGCCAGCAGCCCCACAGGTGGCGGCCGGTACCAAGAGACCCAGTACTTC. Translation gives CASSPTGGGRYQETQYF.

This clonotype was picked up a small number of times. The V gene is TRBV5-4, the J gene TRBJ2-7, with 7 bases fitting TRBD1. Germline values: CDR1 SGHNT, CDR2 YYREEE (reference sequence). With V trimmed by 5 bases and J by 0 bases, 8 bases remained unmatched. There are 15 residues in the CDR3. CDR3 bases: TGTGCCAGCAGTTGGATGGACAGGTCCTCCTACGAGCAGTACTTC. Its protein is CASSWMDRSSYEQYF.

The J gene is TRBJ1-1, the V gene TRBV19; D is unresolved. V was trimmed by 7 bases and J by 5 bases, leaving 14 bases between them. The V gene's germline CDR1 is LNHDA and CDR2 SQIVND (reference sequence). The CDR3 is made up of 13 amino acids. The CDR3 protein is CASTPSPRTEAFF. The CDR3 DNA sequence: TGTGCCAGTACCCCCTCACCAAGGACTGAAGCTTTCTTT.

This clonotype was detected many times. The V gene is TRBV7-2, the J gene TRBJ2-7; no reliable D call. Trimming shortened V by 2 bases and J by 2 bases, and 4 bases separated the two germline ends. There are 12 residues in the CDR3. Per germline, CDR1 SGHTA and CDR2 FQGNSA. This CDR3 is CASSLTTYEQYF. The CDR3 DNA reads as TGTGCCAGCAGCTTAACCACCTACGAGCAGTACTTC.

This chain links TRBV7-2 with TRBJ2-2; D gene uncertain. The CDR3 covers 13 residues. Trimming left V 7 bases short and J 4 bases short, with 10 bases between. Germline CDR1 and CDR2: SGHTA and FQGNSA. The CDR3 sequence: CASTVWSTGELFF. Here the CDR3 DNA reads TGTGCCAGCACTGTTTGGAGCACCGGGGAGCTGTTTTTT.

This clonotype has just a few counts. The chain combines TRBV6-2 or TRBV6-3 with TRBJ1-5, with a possible D match to TRBD1 (5 bases). Trimming took off 5 bases at V and 11 bases at J, with 13 bases between the two ends. Germline V gene data show CDR1 as MNHEY and CDR2 as SVGEGT. This CDR3 region has 12 residues. CDR3 sequence: CASSLGDQTQHF. As DNA, the CDR3 is TGTGCCAGCAGTCTGGGGGACCAGACCCAGCATTTT.